Sequencing of this T cell receptor (beta chain) was carried out in a study of Graves' ophthalmopathy and Graves' hyperthyroidism. Amplified material comprised TCR beta CDR3 regions derived from RNA transcripts. In the first round, RT-PCR was carried out with HTBI primers, and a multiplex PCR formed the second round. TCRdb reprocessed the multiplex PCR reads via MiXCR and lists one record per CDR3 protein. Among over 500,000 distinct CDR3 sequences listed, about a fifth were seen once. A few counts support this clonotype. With 7 bases removed from V and 1 base from J, the gap between germline ends came to 10 bases. CDR1 is SNHLY, CDR2 FYNNEI, per germline. The CDR3 has 14 residues.

Sequencing used peripheral blood. The TCR was taken from a woman in her late teens or twenties with stable Graves' hyperthyroidism. Some clones in this sample may be carry-over from other donors' samples. V is TRBV2 and J is TRBJ2-2, with D tentatively TRBD1 or TRBD2 (5 bases each). The CDR3 reads CASTGTGNTGELFF. CDR3 coding DNA: TGTGCCAGCACCGGGACGGGGAACACCGGGGAGCTGTTTTTT.